This T cell receptor (beta chain) was sequenced in a study of blood T cell repertoires in COVID-19. Looking at the study overall: Collection of acute and convalescent COVID-19 samples took place in the United States, Italy and Spain. PBMCs, B-cell-depleted T cells, or T cells were the source of the cDNA or gDNA that made up the material.

In the source study's methods: Amplification of reference gene primers was used by the study to estimate nucleated cell counts. Using immunoSEQ multiplex PCR, the repertoire was profiled, and TCRdb retains in-frame clones only, with some absent. That table supplies the V and J calls and clone size; D and trimming were determined from the DNA. The sample consists of about 240,000 clones, 80% to 85% of them appearing once. Germline CDR1 is GTSNPN and CDR2 is SVGIG (reference sequence). The V gene end was trimmed by 4 bases and the J gene end by 4 bases; junction bases not matched to a gene: 7. CDR3 length: 14 residues.

The chain carries TRBV30 and TRBJ1-2, with TRBD1 matching over 9 bases. This clonotype was obtained from an older woman with active or convalescent COVID-19. The sequenced sample was peripheral blood. The CDR3 DNA follows: TGTGCCTGGATAAAGGTGACAGGGGGCTATGGCTACACCTTC. Encoded protein: CAWIKVTGGYGYTF.